The 17 T cell receptor beta chains below come from one sample, sequenced in a study of blood T cell repertoires in COVID-19. The repertoire was sequenced with immunoSEQ multiplex PCR; TCRdb's copy has only in-frame clones and lacks some. Among 190,000 or so clones, 80% to 90% were seen once, and the ten largest hold approximately 0.93%. Sequences were obtained from peripheral blood. Receptors were obtained from a woman between 18 and 29 years old who had recovered from COVID-19.

This clone was recorded a few times. The rearrangement uses TRBV7-9 and TRBJ1-1; D is unclear. Germline loops: CDR1 SEHNR, CDR2 FQNEAQ (reference sequence). The length of the CDR3 is 11 residues. V gave up 4 bases and J gave up 2 bases, with 2 bases separating them. As DNA, the CDR3 is TGTGCCAGCAGCTCAAACACTGAAGCTTTCTTT. Translating gives CASSSNTEAFF.

V is TRBV24-1 and J is TRBJ2-1; 11 bases match TRBD1. Germline CDR1 KGHDR, CDR2 SFDVKD. CDR3 size: 13 residues. J gave up 8 bases and V 10 bases, and 6 bases lay outside the gene matches. In nucleotides, the CDR3 is TGTGCCACGGGGACAGGGGGTATCGATGAGCAGTTCTTC. This translates into CATGTGGIDEQFF.

V gene TRBV6-2 or TRBV6-3 combines with J gene TRBJ2-5; 7 bases map to TRBD2. Germline V gives CDR1 MNHEY, CDR2 SVGEGT. Germline trimming cut 2 bases from V and 7 bases from J; bases unmatched to any gene: 7. CDR3 length: 14 residues. The CDR3 DNA reads as TGTGCCAGCAGTTACCCGAGGGACTACCCGACCCAGTACTTC. It encodes CASSYPRDYPTQYF.

V is TRBV14 and J is TRBJ2-7; D gene unclear. Trimming took 1 base from V and 7 from J, leaving 8 bases between them. CDR3 length: 12 residues. Germline assignment: CDR1 SGHDN and CDR2 FVKESK. In DNA, the CDR3 is TGTGCCAGCAGCCAAGCGGGTGGAGAGCAGTACGTC. This gives the protein CASSQAGGEQYV.

This clone occurred once. This chain joins TRBV5-6 and TRBJ2-1, with D possibly being TRBD2 (6 bases). The CDR3 is made up of 16 amino acids. Trimming took 6 bases from V and 0 from J, leaving 16 bases between them. Germline V gene lookup returns CDR1 SGHDT and CDR2 YYEEEE. The chain's CDR3 is CASTKRGTTSYNEQFF. The CDR3 nucleotides are TGTGCCAGCACAAAACGGGGGACCACCTCCTACAATGAGCAGTTCTTC. Supplemented by reference TRBV5-6 and TRBJ2-1, the full variable domain reads DAGVTQSPTHLIKTRGQQVTLRCSPKSGHDTVSWYQQALGQGPQFIFQYYEEEERQRGNFPDRFSGHQFPNYSSELNVNALLLGDSALYLCASTKRGTTSYNEQFFGPGTRLTVL.

This clone has only a few counts. V usage is TRBV27 and J usage is TRBJ1-1, with D possibly being TRBD1 (6 bases). Germline lookup yields CDR1 MNHEY and CDR2 SMNVEV (reference sequence). Trimming took 3 bases from V and 9 from J, leaving 14 bases between them. The CDR3 is made up of 13 amino acids. This CDR3 reads CASSLVGGGQAFF. The CDR3 region has the DNA TGTGCCAGCAGTTTGGTAGGGGGTGGGCAAGCTTTCTTT.

This chain uses TRBV4-1 with TRBJ2-1, with 13 nucleotides matching TRBD2. CDR3 length: 17 amino acids. J gave up 5 bases and V 1 base, and 5 bases lay outside the gene matches. Germline CDR1 is MGHRA and CDR2 is YSYEKL. CDR3 sequence: CASSQVPGLAGNNEQFF. The CDR3, as DNA: TGCGCCAGCAGCCAAGTTCCGGGACTAGCGGGGAACAATGAGCAGTTCTTC.

The V call is TRBV19, the J call TRBJ2-1; maybe TRBD2 (5 bases). The V end was cut by 3 bases, the J end by 4 bases, with 10 bases between. The CDR3 is 14 residues long. Germline CDR1 is LNHDA and CDR2 is SQIVND (reference sequence). Here the CDR3 reads CASSMLLAYNEQFF. CDR3 in DNA: TGTGCCAGTAGTATGTTGCTAGCTTACAATGAGCAGTTCTTC.

This chain connects TRBV5-8 to TRBJ1-1; TRBD1 matches at 7 bases. V trimming: 1 base; J trimming: 1 base; junction bases outside the gene matches: 1. The CDR3 extends over 14 amino acids. Germline V gene lookup returns CDR1 SGHTS and CDR2 YDEGEE. CDR3 DNA sequence: TGTGCCAGCAGCTTGCACAGGGGGAACACTGAAGCTTTCTTT. Protein product: CASSLHRGNTEAFF.

V gene TRBV3-1 (or the pseudogene TRBV3-2) combines with J gene TRBJ1-3; D gene uncertain. CDR3 length: 17 amino acids. Looked up from germline, CDR1 is LGHDT and CDR2 is YNNKEL (reference sequence). Trimming cost V 4 bases and J 3 bases, with 19 bases left between them. CDR3 coding DNA: TGTGCCAGCAGCCCTCGCCAGCCCGACAAGAGTGGAAACACCATATATTTT. This codes for CASSPRQPDKSGNTIYF.

The chain links TRBV5-4 to TRBJ1-2; tentative D call: TRBD1 (5 bases). V was pared by 4 bases and J by 3 bases, with 13 bases between. Germline CDR1 SGHNT, CDR2 YYREEE (reference sequence). The CDR3 covers 14 residues. The CDR3 nucleotides read TGTGCCAGCAGCCCCTCAGGGTTTGACTATGGCTACACCTTC. It encodes CASSPSGFDYGYTF. Combining the CDR3 with reference TRBV5-4 and TRBJ1-2 gives the whole variable domain ETGVTQSPTHLIKTRGQQVTLRCSSQSGHNTVSWYQQALGQGPQFIFQYYREEENGRGNFPPRFSGLQFPNYSSELNVNALELDDSALYLCASSPSGFDYGYTFGSGTRLTVV.

The gene calls are TRBV3-1 (or the pseudogene TRBV3-2) and TRBJ2-3; 7 bases align to TRBD2. This CDR3 has 18 residues. Trimming removed 0 bases from V and 5 bases from J; junction bases left unmatched: 14. CDR1 is LGHDT, CDR2 YNNKEL, per germline (reference sequence). DNA for the CDR3: TGTGCCAGCAGCCAAGATCGGTGGGAGGGCCTTTGGGGAGATACGCAGTATTTT. It translates to CASSQDRWEGLWGDTQYF.

The chain couples TRBV2 to TRBJ2-1, with D perhaps matching TRBD1 (7 bases). CDR3 length equals 14 residues. Germline CDR1 reads SNHLY; CDR2 reads FYNNEI. Trimming cost V 8 bases and J 0 bases, with 11 bases left between them. CDR3 DNA sequence: TGTGCCAGCCAGGGGGGTCCCTCCTACAATGAGCAGTTCTTC. Its translation is CASQGGPSYNEQFF. The whole variable domain, filled in from reference TRBV2 and TRBJ2-1, reads EPEVTQTPSHQVTQMGQEVILRCVPISNHLYFYWYRQILGQKVEFLVSFYNNEISEKSEIFDDQFSVERPDGSNFTLKIRSTKLEDSAMYFCASQGGPSYNEQFFGPGTRLTVL.

V usage is TRBV7-9 and J usage is TRBJ2-5, with 9 bases identical to TRBD2. This CDR3 spans 15 amino acids. V lost 3 bases and J lost 2; bases outside the gene matches: 4. The germline CDR1 and CDR2 sequences are SEHNR and FQNEAQ (reference sequence). CDR3 residues: CASSFGLAPQETQYF. DNA for the CDR3: TGTGCCAGCAGCTTCGGACTAGCGCCACAAGAGACCCAGTACTTC. The entire variable domain, with the rest obtained from reference TRBV7-9 and TRBJ2-5, is as follows: DTGVSQNPRHKITKRGQNVTFRCDPISEHNRLYWYRQTLGQGPEFLTYFQNEAQLEKSRLLSDRFSAERPKGSFSTLEIQRTEQGDSAMYLCASSFGLAPQETQYFGPGTRLLVL.

The chain uses TRBV11-2 and TRBJ1-2; 10 positions match TRBD1. Germline V gives CDR1 SGHAT, CDR2 FQNNGV. This CDR3 is built from 18 residues. J was trimmed by 4 bases and V by 2 bases; bases with no gene match: 13. CDR3 sequence reads: CASSLSVSTGGAAYGYTF. CDR3 nucleotides: TGTGCCAGCAGCTTATCCGTCTCGACAGGGGGCGCTGCCTATGGCTACACCTTC. Full variable domain (missing parts from reference TRBV11-2 and TRBJ1-2): EAGVAQSPRYKIIEKRQSVAFWCNPISGHATLYWYQQILGQGPKLLIQFQNNGVVDDSQLPKDRFSAERLKGVDSTLKIQPAKLEDSAVYLCASSLSVSTGGAAYGYTFGSGTRLTVV.

This clone was seen only once. J is TRBJ1-1 and V is TRBV18; TRBD1 agrees at 9 bases. J gave up 6 bases and V 2 bases, and 4 bases lay outside the gene matches. The germline gives CDR1 KGHSH, CDR2 LQKENI. The length of the CDR3 is 14 residues. The CDR3 reads CASSPRQGVAEAFF. CDR3 DNA: TGTGCCAGCTCACCAAGACAGGGGGTGGCTGAAGCTTTCTTT.

The chain is built from TRBV5-5 and TRBJ1-1; D is unclear. Germline values: CDR1 SGHKS, CDR2 YYEKEE (reference sequence). The CDR3 is made up of 14 amino acids. Trimming removed 4 bases at V and 7 bases at J, with 17 bases between. The CDR3 spells CASSGSGSDGEAFF. The CDR3 nucleotides are TGTGCCAGCAGCGGCTCCGGGTCCGATGGTGAAGCTTTCTTT. The full variable domain, in which reference TRBV5-5 and TRBJ1-1 provide the parts outside the CDR3, is DAGVTQSPTHLIKTRGQQVTLRCSPISGHKSVSWYQQVLGQGPQFIFQYYEKEERGRGNFPDRFSARQFPNYSSELNVNALLLGDSALYLCASSGSGSDGEAFFGQGTRLTVV.